Listed here are 26 T cell receptor beta chains from one sample, sequenced in a study of blood T cell repertoires in COVID-19. Sequencing used immunoSEQ multiplex PCR; TCRdb keeps in-frame clones, though not all of them. The data show 99,000 or so clones, around 84% seen once. Input material: peripheral blood. The receptors come from a woman aged 55-70 years in a cohort sampled during active or convalescent COVID-19.

The table lists this clone with a count of one. The chain couples TRBV3-1 (or the pseudogene TRBV3-2) to TRBJ1-3; 8 nucleotides agree with TRBD1. CDR3 size: 15 residues. The germline V gene encodes CDR1 LGHDT and CDR2 YNNKEL (reference sequence). V was clipped by 0 bases and J by 4 bases; unmatched bases: 2. The CDR3 DNA reads TGTGCCAGCAGCCAAGACAGGGGGCGCGGAAACACCATATATTTT. Translated: CASSQDRGRGNTIYF.

The V and J genes are TRBV9 and TRBJ2-3; D is unclear. Germline V gene lookup returns CDR1 SGDLS and CDR2 YYNGEE. V shed 0 bases and J shed 1 base, with 9 bases lying between them. This CDR3 has 15 residues. CDR3 in amino acids: CASSVGDFRTDTQYF. The CDR3 nucleotides are TGTGCCAGCAGCGTAGGAGACTTTCGCACAGATACGCAGTATTTT.

The chain couples TRBV3-1 (or the pseudogene TRBV3-2) to TRBJ2-1; 11 nucleotides agree with TRBD1. The CDR3 contains 17 residues. The V gene's germline CDR1 is LGHDT and CDR2 YNNKEL (reference sequence). Trimming took 4 bases from V and 8 from J; bases not matched to a gene: 13. The CDR3 sequence is CASSPARTGGGGDEQFF. The CDR3 DNA sequence: TGTGCCAGCAGCCCGGCCCGGACAGGGGGCGGGGGGGATGAGCAGTTCTTC.

This clone was seen repeatedly, ten times or more. The rearrangement joins TRBV4-1 to TRBJ2-1; 7 nucleotides agree with TRBD2. J was trimmed by 1 base and V by 5 bases; bases with no gene match: 5. CDR1 and CDR2 (germline): MGHRA, YSYEKL. The CDR3 contains 15 residues. CDR3 bases: TGCGCCAGCAGCTATACTAGCGTTTCCTACAATGAGCAGTTCTTC. Translated: CASSYTSVSYNEQFF.

The chain links TRBV27 to TRBJ2-3; D might be TRBD2 (6 bases). CDR3 size: 15 residues. Per the germline V gene, CDR1 is MNHEY and CDR2 is SMNVEV (reference sequence). Between the trimmed V and J ends, which lost 4 bases and 2 bases, there was a span of 13 bases. In nucleotides, the CDR3 is TGTGCCAGCAGTTCTAAACTAGCCCCCACAGATACGCAGTATTTT. Its translation: CASSSKLAPTDTQYF.

This chain connects TRBV19 to TRBJ1-1; 7 bases are shared with TRBD1. This CDR3 comprises 16 residues. V lost 4 bases, J lost 5 bases, and 13 bases stayed unmatched. CDR1 is LNHDA and CDR2 is SQIVND in the germline V gene (reference sequence). The CDR3 nucleotides read TGTGCCAGTAGTAGTATAAGGGAGACAGGGCGAACTGAAGCTTTCTTT. It translates to CASSSIRETGRTEAFF.

This chain links TRBV12-3 or TRBV12-4 with TRBJ1-2; D gene unclear. The CDR3 has 12 amino acids. Trimming pared 0 bases from V and 7 bases from J, leaving 6 bases between. As DNA, the CDR3 is TGTGCCAGCAGTTTAGCGCGGCGTGGCTACACCTTC. This codes for CASSLARRGYTF.

The rearrangement joins TRBV7-2 to TRBJ2-1, with 8 bases identical to TRBD2. The germline CDR1 and CDR2 sequences are SGHTA and FQGNSA. Trimming at V came to 5 bases and at J to 1 base, leaving 7 bases not matched to a gene. This CDR3 contains 16 residues. The CDR3 reads CASSPRSGSSYNEQFF. In DNA form, the CDR3 reads TGTGCCAGCAGCCCCCGGAGCGGGAGTTCCTACAATGAGCAGTTCTTC.

The V gene is TRBV5-1, the J gene TRBJ1-1; D is ambiguous. Germline lookup yields CDR1 SGHRS and CDR2 YFSETQ. CDR3 length: 14 residues. V was trimmed by 2 bases and J by 1 base, leaving 9 bases between them. The CDR3 bases are TGCGCCAGCAGCTTCAGTGGTGAGAACACTGAAGCTTTCTTT. Encoded protein: CASSFSGENTEAFF. Full variable domain (rest looked up from reference TRBV5-1 and TRBJ1-1): KAGVTQTPRYLIKTRGQQVTLSCSPISGHRSVSWYQQTPGQGLQFLFEYFSETQRNKGNFPGRFSGRQFSNSRSEMNVSTLELGDSALYLCASSFSGENTEAFFGQGTRLTVV.

The chain combines TRBV9 with TRBJ1-3; 8 bases map to TRBD1. Trimming at V came to 4 bases and at J to 4 bases, leaving 7 bases not matched to a gene. The CDR3 covers 15 residues. Germline V gene sequence: CDR1 SGDLS, CDR2 YYNGEE. The DNA of the CDR3 is TGTGCCAGCAGCCTTCTGGGGGACAGGGGAAACACCATATATTTT. Encoded protein: CASSLLGDRGNTIYF.

V is TRBV10-3 and J is TRBJ2-3; 7 nucleotides agree with TRBD2. CDR3 length: 11 residues. Germline V gene data show CDR1 as ENHRY and CDR2 as SYGVKD. V gave up 7 bases and J gave up 6 bases; unmatched junction bases: 1. In nucleotides, the CDR3 is TGTGCCATCAATAGCGGGGATACGCAGTATTTT. This encodes CAINSGDTQYF.

The rearrangement joins TRBV11-1 to TRBJ1-5, with D unresolved. The CDR3 loop spans 13 amino acids. From germline, CDR1 is SGHAT and CDR2 FQDESV (reference sequence). Trimming removed 1 base at V and 6 bases at J, with 7 bases between. Here the CDR3 reads CASSLVEGQPQHF. In nucleotides, the CDR3 is TGTGCCAGCAGCTTAGTAGAGGGTCAGCCCCAGCATTTT.

The count of this clone is one. CDR3 nucleotide sequence: TGTGCCAGCGACGCCCTAAGGACAGGGAACTATGGCTACACCTTC. Amino acids: CASDALRTGNYGYTF. The rearrangement joins TRBV28 to TRBJ1-2, with 8 bases matching TRBD1. Germline V gene data show CDR1 as MDHEN and CDR2 as SYDVKM. The trim removed 8 bases at V and 2 bases at J, leaving 10 bases unmatched. The CDR3 length is 15 residues.

The rearrangement joins TRBV5-1 to TRBJ2-3; the D gene is possibly TRBD2 (5 bases). The CDR3 sequence is 16 residues long. Germline V gene sequence: CDR1 SGHRS, CDR2 YFSETQ. Trimming shortened V by 0 bases and J by 0 bases, and 11 bases separated the two germline ends. Written as DNA, the CDR3 is TGCGCCAGCAGCTTGGATCCTCGCGGGAGCACAGATACGCAGTATTTT. Its protein is CASSLDPRGSTDTQYF.

The rearrangement uses TRBV5-1 and TRBJ2-7, with 9 bases aligning to TRBD1. CDR3 size: 16 residues. V lost 7 bases and J lost 0; bases outside the gene matches: 11. CDR1 is SGHRS, CDR2 YFSETQ, per germline. CDR3 loop: CASPDRGSRYSYEQYF. DNA for the CDR3: TGCGCCAGCCCTGACAGGGGGAGCAGGTACTCCTACGAGCAGTACTTC.

The chain links TRBV3-1 (or the pseudogene TRBV3-2) to TRBJ2-1; 9 bases are shared with TRBD1. CDR1 is LGHDT, CDR2 YNNKEL, per germline (reference sequence). This CDR3 has 17 residues. V dropped 4 bases and J dropped 0; count of bases not matched to a gene: 7. CDR3 sequence: CASSPWTGVPSYNEQFF. CDR3 nucleotides: TGTGCCAGCAGCCCATGGACAGGGGTGCCCTCCTACAATGAGCAGTTCTTC.

A few counts support this clone. The rearrangement uses TRBV5-1 and TRBJ1-2, with unresolved D. The CDR3 has 14 residues. Trimming removed 6 bases from V and 2 bases from J, with 14 bases in between. CDR1 and CDR2 from the germline V gene are SGHRS and YFSETQ. CDR3 nucleotides: TGCGCCAGCACCGTGTCTCCGGGGAACTATGGCTACACCTTC. Translation gives CASTVSPGNYGYTF.

This chain joins TRBV10-1 and TRBJ1-1, with 9 positions matching TRBD1. The germline V gene has CDR1 WNHNN and CDR2 SYGVQD (reference sequence). V trimming: 3 bases; J trimming: 3 bases; junction bases outside the gene matches: 14. This CDR3 region has 18 residues. The CDR3 coding sequence is TGCGCCAGCAGTGACCCGGGACAGGGAAAGGGTGGGGACACTGAAGCTTTCTTT. The encoded protein is CASSDPGQGKGGDTEAFF.

The sample holds one count of this clone. The chain has TRBV5-6 and TRBJ2-1; D perhaps matches TRBD2 (6 bases). V lost 2 bases, J lost 2 bases, and 8 bases lay in between. The CDR3 is 14 amino acids. Germline V gene lookup returns CDR1 SGHDT and CDR2 YYEEEE. The chain's CDR3 is CASSFGGAYNEQFF. As DNA, the CDR3 is TGTGCCAGCAGCTTTGGCGGGGCCTACAATGAGCAGTTCTTC.

The chain employs TRBV7-9 and TRBJ1-5; TRBD1 matches at 7 bases. CDR1 SEHNR and CDR2 FQNEAQ come from the germline V gene (reference sequence). The junction had 2 bases not matched to a gene; V was cut back by 1 base and J by 2 bases. The CDR3 runs 15 residues. CDR3 DNA: TGTGCCAGCAGCTTAGTAGGGGGCCGCAATCAGCCCCAGCATTTT. It encodes CASSLVGGRNQPQHF.

The chain recombines TRBV5-1 with TRBJ2-5; no definite D call. The CDR3 consists of 11 residues. CDR1 SGHRS and CDR2 YFSETQ come from the germline V gene. Trimming took 4 bases from V and 4 from J, leaving 5 bases between them. In DNA, the CDR3 is TGCGCCAGCAGCCCGGGAGAGACCCAGTACTTC. This translates into CASSPGETQYF. Full variable domain (missing parts from reference TRBV5-1 and TRBJ2-5): KAGVTQTPRYLIKTRGQQVTLSCSPISGHRSVSWYQQTPGQGLQFLFEYFSETQRNKGNFPGRFSGRQFSNSRSEMNVSTLELGDSALYLCASSPGETQYFGPGTRLLVL.

J is TRBJ1-5 and V is TRBV15; TRBD1 is a possible D gene (5 bases). The CDR3 length is 15 residues. Germline V lookup: CDR1 LNHNV, CDR2 YYDKDF (reference sequence). The V gene lost 5 bases and the J gene lost 3 bases, with 14 bases spanning the gap. The CDR3 bases are TGTGCCACCAGCTCCCAGGGCGGGATCAATCAGCCCCAGCATTTT. This encodes CATSSQGGINQPQHF.

The genes are TRBV5-4 and TRBJ1-4; TRBD1 agrees at 7 bases. V was pared by 4 bases and J by 4 bases, with 16 bases of the junction left unmatched. This CDR3 has 18 residues. Per the germline V gene, CDR1 is SGHNT and CDR2 is YYREEE (reference sequence). The CDR3 reads CASSLRDSGNSRNEKLFF. The CDR3 region has the DNA TGTGCCAGCAGCCTGCGGGACAGCGGAAATAGCCGTAATGAAAAACTGTTTTTT.

This chain uses TRBV5-6 with TRBJ1-2; the match to TRBD1 covers 7 bases. In germline, CDR1 is SGHDT, CDR2 YYEEEE. The CDR3 loop spans 14 amino acids. Trimming removed 4 bases from V and 4 bases from J; junction bases left unmatched: 7. The CDR3 nucleotides are TGTGCCAGCAGCAGAGACAGGGAAAGCTATGGCTACACCTTC. This sequence encodes CASSRDRESYGYTF.

This chain joins TRBV7-3 and TRBJ2-1; no definite D call. The CDR3 totals 16 residues. Germline CDR1 reads SGHTA; CDR2 reads FQGTGA. Trimming took 2 bases from V and 5 from J, leaving 16 bases between them. The CDR3 DNA reads as TGTGCCAGCAGCTTAGCAGGCCCCGATATTAACAATGAGCAGTTCTTC. Translation: CASSLAGPDINNEQFF.

CDR3 nucleotides: TGCGCCAGCAGCTTCATGGAAGGGGGTGAAAAACTGTTTTTT. Protein: CASSFMEGGEKLFF. The genes are TRBV5-1 and TRBJ1-4; D is possibly TRBD1 (6 bases). Germline CDR1 is SGHRS and CDR2 is YFSETQ. V was pared by 2 bases and J by 7 bases, with 12 bases between. The CDR3 length is 14 residues.